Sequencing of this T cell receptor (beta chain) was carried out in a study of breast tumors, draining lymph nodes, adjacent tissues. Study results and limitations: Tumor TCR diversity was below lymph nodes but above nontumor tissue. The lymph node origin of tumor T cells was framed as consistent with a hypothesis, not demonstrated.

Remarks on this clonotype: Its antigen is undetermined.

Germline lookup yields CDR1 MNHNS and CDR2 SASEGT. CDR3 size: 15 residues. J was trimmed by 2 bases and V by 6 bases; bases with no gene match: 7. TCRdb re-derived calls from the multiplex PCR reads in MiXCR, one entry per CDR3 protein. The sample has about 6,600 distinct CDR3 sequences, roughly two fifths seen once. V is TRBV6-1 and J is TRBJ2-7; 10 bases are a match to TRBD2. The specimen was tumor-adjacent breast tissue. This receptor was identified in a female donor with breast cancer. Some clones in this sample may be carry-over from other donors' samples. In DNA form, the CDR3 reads TGTGCCAGCAGGTTAGCGGGAGGACAAGCCTACGAGCAGTACTTC. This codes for CASRLAGGQAYEQYF.